One sample yielded the 27 T cell receptor beta chains listed below, sequenced in a study of blood T cell repertoires in COVID-19. This table comes from immunoSEQ multiplex PCR, and its TCRdb copy is limited to in-frame clones, with some not included. The repertoire holds just over 300,000 clones, with about nine tenths as singletons. Source material: PBMCs or T cells enriched from blood (not recorded which). All receptors derive from a young man who had recovered from COVID-19.

The V and J genes are TRBV20-1 and TRBJ2-5; D may be TRBD1 (5 bases). The V end was cut by 6 bases, the J end by 5 bases, with 10 bases between. This CDR3 has 11 amino acids. The germline V gene encodes CDR1 DFQATT and CDR2 SNEGSKA (reference sequence). The CDR3 DNA sequence: TGCAGTGCGCAGACAGCCGAGACCCAGTACTTC. Protein sequence: CSAQTAETQYF.

V usage is TRBV7-2 and J usage is TRBJ2-7; 14 nucleotides line up with TRBD2. CDR1 and CDR2 from the germline V gene are SGHTA and FQGNSA. This CDR3 region has 17 residues. V lost 5 bases and J lost 6; bases outside the gene matches: 12. The CDR3 spells CASSTATSGRARAEQYF. DNA of the CDR3: TGTGCCAGCAGCACCGCGACTAGCGGGAGGGCAAGGGCCGAGCAGTACTTC.

V is TRBV11-3 and J is TRBJ2-3, with 9 positions matching TRBD2. From germline, CDR1 is SGHNT and CDR2 YENEEA. The ends lost 4 bases at V and 6 bases at J; junction bases unmatched: 17. The CDR3 runs to 18 residues. The CDR3 sequence: CASSYSPPGTSQLDTQYF. The CDR3 DNA follows: TGTGCCAGCAGCTACAGCCCTCCCGGGACTAGCCAGCTGGATACGCAGTATTTT.

The V and J genes are TRBV2 and TRBJ2-7; unclear D gene. CDR3 length: 11 amino acids. The germline V gene has CDR1 SNHLY and CDR2 FYNNEI. V dropped 7 bases and J dropped 2 bases, with 6 bases sitting between them. For the CDR3, the DNA is TGTGCCAGCACCGCGGCCTACGAGCAGTACTTC. This codes for CASTAAYEQYF.

The chain joins TRBV11-2 to TRBJ2-7, with D possibly being TRBD2 (7 bases). Trimming stripped 5 bases from V and 2 bases from J, with 13 bases between. The CDR3 spans 14 residues. The germline CDR1 and CDR2 sequences are SGHAT and FQNNGV. The CDR3 sequence: CASSPGGGTYEQYF. CDR3 bases: TGTGCCAGCAGCCCGGGGGGCGGAACCTACGAGCAGTACTTC.

Comment on this clone: This could be a read error, since a much larger clone is one nucleotide away. Within the sample, other DNA sequences also encode this same CDR3. V and J are TRBV7-8 and TRBJ1-2; D call uncertain. The CDR3 extends over 14 amino acids. V was cut by 5 bases and J by 2 bases, with 12 bases left in between. Germline V gene data show CDR1 as SGHVS and CDR2 as FQNEAQ. The CDR3 bases are TGTGCCAGCAGCCCGGGTGGTCAAAACTATGGCTACACCTTC. As protein: CASSPGGQNYGYTF.

This chain links TRBV5-1 with TRBJ1-1, with D unclear. Trimming took 0 bases from V and 1 from J, leaving 10 bases between them. The CDR3 covers 15 residues. Germline-derived CDR1 and CDR2 are SGHRS and YFSETQ. CDR3 amino acids: CASSLGQLSNTEAFF. In nucleotides, the CDR3 is TGCGCCAGCAGCTTGGGTCAGTTGTCGAACACTGAAGCTTTCTTT.

The chain recombines TRBV30 with TRBJ2-1; 8 nucleotides match TRBD2. This CDR3 is built from 12 residues. Germline CDR1 GTSNPN, CDR2 SVGIG (reference sequence). Germline trimming cut 3 bases from V and 9 bases from J; bases unmatched to any gene: 4. CDR3 amino acids: CAWSSAGVEQFF. Written as DNA, the CDR3 is TGTGCCTGGAGCTCAGCGGGAGTTGAGCAGTTCTTC. Variable domain in full (rest from reference TRBV30 and TRBJ2-1): SQTIHQWPATLVQPVGSPLSLECTVEGTSNPNLYWYRQAAGRGLQLLFYSVGIGQISSEVPQNLSASRPQDRQFILSSKKLLLSDSGFYLCAWSSAGVEQFFGPGTRLTVL.

This clone has a handful of counts. This sequence joins TRBV7-9 and TRBJ1-1, with 9 bases fitting TRBD1. Per the germline V gene, CDR1 is SEHNR and CDR2 is FQNEAQ (reference sequence). Trimming took 5 bases from V and 7 from J; bases not matched to a gene: 8. The CDR3 length is 14 residues. DNA for the CDR3: TGTGCCAGCAGCCACGAAGGACAGGGGAGTGAAGCTTTCTTT. This sequence encodes CASSHEGQGSEAFF.

V and J are TRBV27 and TRBJ2-4, with D perhaps TRBD1 (5 bases). V was trimmed by 6 bases and J by 7 bases, leaving 16 bases between them. CDR3 length: 14 residues. Germline V gene sequence: CDR1 MNHEY, CDR2 SMNVEV (reference sequence). The CDR3 is CASRLGQGWNIQYF. In nucleotides, the CDR3 is TGTGCCAGCAGACTCGGGCAGGGTTGGAACATTCAGTACTTC.

This clone was counted a few times. The chain is built from TRBV11-3 and TRBJ1-6; weak D call: TRBD1 (5 bases). V lost 5 bases, J lost 5 bases, and 13 bases lay in between. Germline lookup yields CDR1 SGHNT and CDR2 YENEEA. The CDR3 is 15 residues long. CDR3 in DNA: TGTGCCAGCAGCCGGGCAGGGCTGGATAATTCACCCCTCCACTTT. Translation: CASSRAGLDNSPLHF.

The V gene is TRBV6-5, the J gene TRBJ2-5, with 10 bases identical to TRBD1. This CDR3 is built from 16 residues. The germline V gene has CDR1 MNHEY and CDR2 SVGAGI. Trimming at V came to 2 bases and at J to 2 bases, leaving 5 bases not matched to a gene. The CDR3 sequence: CASSYGQGDMQETQYF. The CDR3, as DNA: TGTGCCAGCAGTTACGGACAGGGGGACATGCAAGAGACCCAGTACTTC.

The chain has TRBV5-1 and TRBJ2-5; D gene uncertain. The V gene's germline CDR1 is SGHRS and CDR2 YFSETQ. The CDR3 spans 15 residues. V shed 6 bases and J shed 9 bases, with 24 bases lying between them. CDR3 in amino acids: CASTSAADSFVAQYF. The CDR3 DNA sequence: TGCGCCAGCACGTCTGCGGCAGATTCTTTCGTGGCCCAGTACTTC. Variable domain in full (rest from reference TRBV5-1 and TRBJ2-5): KAGVTQTPRYLIKTRGQQVTLSCSPISGHRSVSWYQQTPGQGLQFLFEYFSETQRNKGNFPGRFSGRQFSNSRSEMNVSTLELGDSALYLCASTSAADSFVAQYFGPGTRLLVL.

The DNA for the CDR3 is TGTGCCAGCAGTCGCGGAGGGGCAGGGGGTTCACCCCTCCACTTT. This sequence encodes CASSRGGAGGSPLHF. This rearrangement joins TRBV6-6 to TRBJ1-6; 7 nucleotides align to TRBD1. Per germline, CDR1 MNHNY and CDR2 SVGAGI (reference sequence). The CDR3 length is 15 residues. Unmatched junction bases numbered 10, after V lost 5 bases and J lost 9 bases.

This chain joins TRBV4-1 and TRBJ2-2; TRBD2 matches at 12 bases. V gave up 4 bases and J gave up 6 bases; unmatched junction bases: 6. This CDR3 comprises 16 residues. Germline CDR1 reads MGHRA; CDR2 reads YSYEKL. As DNA, the CDR3 is TGCGCCAGCAGCCCCTCGCTAGCGGGGGGGCCCGGGGAGCTGTTTTTT. Translation: CASSPSLAGGPGELFF.

The gene calls are TRBV11-3 and TRBJ2-3, with D possibly being TRBD2 (6 bases). With 3 bases removed from V and 2 bases from J, the gap between germline ends came to 12 bases. Per the germline V gene, CDR1 is SGHNT and CDR2 is YENEEA. The CDR3 loop spans 15 amino acids. The CDR3 loop is CASSFDGSHTDTQYF. DNA for the CDR3: TGTGCCAGCAGCTTCGACGGGAGCCACACAGATACGCAGTATTTT.

The gene calls are TRBV5-6 and TRBJ2-7; TRBD1 aligns across 8 bases. Trimming took 2 bases from V and 2 from J; bases not matched to a gene: 9. The length of the CDR3 is 16 residues. The germline V gene has CDR1 SGHDT and CDR2 YYEEEE. The CDR3, as DNA: TGTGCCAGCAGCTTTAGGGGACAGGTCTATCCCTACGAGCAGTACTTC. Its protein is CASSFRGQVYPYEQYF.

For this clone: Other nucleotide sequences from this sample produce the same CDR3. The chain combines TRBV2 with TRBJ1-2; D ambiguous. Germline V gene lookup returns CDR1 SNHLY and CDR2 FYNNEI. Trimming shortened V by 2 bases and J by 5 bases, and 3 bases separated the two germline ends. This CDR3 contains 11 residues. The CDR3 bases are TGTGCCAGCAGTGAATCATATGGCTACACCTTC. Translating it yields CASSESYGYTF.

This sequence joins TRBV19 and TRBJ1-5, with 7 bases that match TRBD1. Germline lookup yields CDR1 LNHDA and CDR2 SQIVND (reference sequence). After removal of 4 bases from V and 3 bases from J, the junction contained 3 bases not matched to a gene. The CDR3 has 14 amino acids. The CDR3, as DNA: TGTGCCAGTAGTAAGGGACAGAACAATCAGCCCCAGCATTTT. This gives the protein CASSKGQNNQPQHF.

This chain connects TRBV4-2 to TRBJ1-6, with D possibly matching TRBD1 (6 bases). V dropped 4 bases and J dropped 1 base, with 17 bases sitting between them. The CDR3 is 18 residues long. From germline, CDR1 is LGHNA and CDR2 YNFKEQ. CDR3 loop: CASSRTSAGESYNSPLHF. As DNA, the CDR3 is TGTGCCAGCAGCCGGACTTCGGCAGGGGAATCCTATAATTCACCCCTCCACTTT.

This chain uses TRBV2 with TRBJ2-5, with a weak D call TRBD2 (6 bases). CDR1 SNHLY and CDR2 FYNNEI come from the germline V gene. The CDR3 extends over 15 amino acids. Trimming removed 6 bases from V and 4 bases from J, with 18 bases in between. The CDR3 bases are TGTGCCAGCAGCGGGACTTCGGTGCCGGGAGAGACCCAGTACTTC. This codes for CASSGTSVPGETQYF.

A note on this clone: This specimen includes other DNA sequences encoding the same CDR3. This chain uses TRBV18 with TRBJ1-1; possible D gene TRBD1, 5 bases. V dropped 1 base and J dropped 5 bases, with 8 bases sitting between them. The CDR3 has 13 residues. Germline CDR1 and CDR2: KGHSH and LQKENI. The CDR3 bases are TGTGCCAGCTCACCACTTGGGGGGACTGAAGCTTTCTTT. This codes for CASSPLGGTEAFF.

The chain has TRBV27 and TRBJ2-2; TRBD1 matches 7 bases. The CDR3 extends over 17 amino acids. Trimming took 6 bases from V and 5 from J; bases not matched to a gene: 15. Germline lookup yields CDR1 MNHEY and CDR2 SMNVEV (reference sequence). CDR3: CASRIITWAGGTGELFF. CDR3 nucleotide sequence: TGTGCCAGCAGGATTATAACGTGGGCAGGGGGTACCGGGGAGCTGTTTTTT.

V is TRBV4-2 and J is TRBJ1-2; D remains unclear. The CDR3 length is 14 residues. Trimming cost V 0 bases and J 7 bases, with 12 bases left between them. Germline V lookup: CDR1 LGHNA, CDR2 YNFKEQ. CDR3 amino acids: CASSQEPSQRGYTF. The CDR3 bases are TGTGCCAGCAGCCAAGAACCCAGCCAGCGTGGCTACACCTTC.

The chain joins TRBV19 to TRBJ1-2; the D gene is possibly TRBD1 (5 bases). Germline values: CDR1 LNHDA, CDR2 SQIVND (reference sequence). V lost 10 bases and J 4 bases, leaving 31 bases between the germline ends. The CDR3 length is 18 residues. For the CDR3, the DNA is TGTGCCACCGTGCTTCAGGGCCAAAACACCCTTTACCTCTATGGCTACACCTTC. Translating gives CATVLQGQNTLYLYGYTF. The variable domain in full, with the rest retrieved from reference TRBV19 and TRBJ1-2, is DGGITQSPKYLFRKEGQNVTLSCEQNLNHDAMYWYRQDPGQGLRLIYYSQIVNDFQKGDIAEGYSVSREKKESFPLTVTSAQKNPTAFYLCATVLQGQNTLYLYGYTFGSGTRLTVV.

The chain carries TRBV5-4 and TRBJ1-2; a possible D gene is TRBD1 (5 bases). From germline, CDR1 is SGHNT and CDR2 YYREEE (reference sequence). The V gene lost 2 bases and the J gene lost 8 bases, with 16 bases spanning the gap. This CDR3 contains 14 residues. CDR3 residues: CASSFVGGRGGYTF. CDR3 nucleotides: TGTGCCAGCAGCTTCGTCGGGGGGAGGGGCGGCTACACCTTC.

CDR3 protein: CASSLAVGQEGKLFF. CDR3 bases: TGTGCCAGCAGCTTAGCCGTGGGACAGGAGGGAAAACTGTTTTTT. The rearrangement links TRBV7-9 to TRBJ1-4; 8 bases are a match to TRBD1. This CDR3 contains 15 residues. CDR1 SEHNR and CDR2 FQNEAQ come from the germline V gene (reference sequence). Trimming removed 0 bases from V and 10 bases from J; junction bases left unmatched: 7. Based on the CDR3 plus reference TRBV7-9 and TRBJ1-4, the full variable domain is DTGVSQNPRHKITKRGQNVTFRCDPISEHNRLYWYRQTLGQGPEFLTYFQNEAQLEKSRLLSDRFSAERPKGSFSTLEIQRTEQGDSAMYLCASSLAVGQEGKLFFGSGTQLSVL.